This T cell receptor (beta chain) was sequenced for a study of control samples from healthy donors and cancer patients. This CDR3 is built from 15 residues. Between the trimmed V and J ends, which lost 3 bases and 3 bases, there was a span of 12 bases. Germline V gene data show CDR1 as SGHTA and CDR2 as FQGNSA. TCRdb keeps only in-frame clones here, not all; method: immunoSEQ multiplex PCR. This sample carries 85,000 to 120,000 clones, about 90% of them seen once, and the ten largest clones take roughly 2.5%. The TCR was taken from a young woman in good health. The chain uses TRBV7-2 and TRBJ1-5; no firm D call. The specimen sequenced was blood. This chain's CDR3 is CASSFGRAINQPQHF. The CDR3 DNA reads as TGTGCCAGCAGCTTCGGACGGGCGATCAATCAGCCCCAGCATTTT.